This TCR beta chain was identified in a study of shared clonotypes between healthy human individuals. Study details: Each donor's CD4 naive and CD4 memory cells filled three plates apiece, CD8 naive two, and CD8 memory one. General observations from the study: Clonotype sharing among donors, it was expected, would be affected by sequencing depth. For naive CD4 cells, roughly 5% of clonotypes were shared across a few donors.

Note on this clone: Antigen specificity is unknown.

Trimming removed 4 bases at V and 4 bases at J, with 8 bases between. Per germline, CDR1 MNHEY and CDR2 SMNVEV (reference sequence). The CDR3 totals 13 residues. The assay was immunoSEQ multiplex PCR, and TCRdb's table has in-frame clones only and misses some. The sample holds approximately 1.5 million clones; roughly 98.5% are singletons and the top ten take around 0.33%. The origin of this receptor is a man aged 25 to 45 in good health. The gene calls are TRBV27 and TRBJ1-5; D unresolved. The sample comprised naive CD4+ T cells sorted from blood. The subset here: CD45RA+ positively selected. The CDR3 sequence is CASSWQENQPQHF. The CDR3 DNA sequence: TGTGCCAGCAGTTGGCAGGAGAATCAGCCCCAGCATTTT.